Below, 19 T cell receptor beta chains from the same sample are listed, as sequenced in a study of T cell repertoires in cytomegalovirus infection. A single record per CDR3 protein comes from TCRdb applying MiXCR to the reads. This sample yields hundreds of thousands of distinct CDR3 sequences, of which 30% to 35% are seen a single time; 18% belongs to the top ten. Which antigens these TCRs recognize remains unknown. The input for sequencing was cultured PBMCs, taken from culture after CMV antigen stimulation. Receptors were obtained from a human donor in good health (CMV status not recorded). Some clones in this sample may be carry-over from other donors' samples.

This clonotype was detected once. V is TRBV20-1 and J is TRBJ2-7; D may be TRBD2 (6 bases). The CDR3 covers 14 residues. CDR1 is DFQATT and CDR2 is SNEGSKA in the germline V gene (reference sequence). Between the trimmed V and J ends, which lost 3 bases and 3 bases, there was a span of 15 bases. Here the CDR3 DNA reads TGCAGTGCTAGGGAGGGGAATGGACACTACGAGCAGTACTTC. Amino acid sequence: CSAREGNGHYEQYF.

This clonotype was seen a single time. One end of the junction fails to match germline, which may point to a read error. The chain links TRBV5-3 to TRBJ2-1; D unresolved. TRBV5-3 falls under the ORF class, with uncertain function. The CDR3 has 16 residues. The CDR3 nucleotides read TGTGCCAGCAGCTTGGCCGGGCTTTTTACCTACAATGAGCAGTTCTTC. The encoded protein is CASSLAGLFTYNEQFF.

This clonotype was counted a few times. This may come from a read error, since a much larger clone is one base off. The chain couples TRBV7-9 to TRBJ2-7; D is possibly TRBD1 (5 bases). CDR3 length equals 12 residues. The V end lost 3 bases, the J end lost 4 bases, and 7 bases lay between the germline ends. Germline CDR1 and CDR2: SEHNR and FQNEAQ (reference sequence). The CDR3 coding sequence is TGTGCCAGCAGCTTGCCAGGGTACGAGCAGTACTTC. This translates into CASSLPGYEQYF. The full variable domain, rest sourced from reference TRBV7-9 and TRBJ2-7, is DTGVSQNPRHKITKRGQNVTFRCDPISEHNRLYWYRQTLGQGPEFLTYFQNEAQLEKSRLLSDRFSAERPKGSFSTLEIQRTEQGDSAMYLCASSLPGYEQYFGPGTRLTVT.

The chain links TRBV6-1 to TRBJ2-7; 11 bases match TRBD2. CDR1 is MNHNS and CDR2 is SASEGT in the germline V gene. V lost 2 bases to trimming and J lost 5 bases; unmatched junction nucleotides: 11. This CDR3 contains 17 residues. CDR3 sequence: CASSEIAGGLDGDEQYF. CDR3 DNA sequence: TGTGCCAGCAGTGAAATAGCGGGGGGGCTTGACGGCGACGAGCAGTACTTC.

This clonotype has a handful of counts. The chain couples TRBV27 to TRBJ2-7; the D gene is possibly TRBD1 (6 bases). V lost 5 bases to trimming and J lost 2 bases, with 19 bases between them. CDR1 MNHEY and CDR2 SMNVEV come from the germline V gene (reference sequence). This CDR3 contains 16 residues. CDR3 sequence: CASSPPGTRQPYEQYF. The CDR3 coding sequence is TGTGCCAGCAGTCCACCCGGGACACGGCAACCCTACGAGCAGTACTTC.

The chain recombines TRBV7-9 with TRBJ2-1, with TRBD1 identical over 8 bases. Germline trimming cut 4 bases from V and 8 bases from J; bases unmatched to any gene: 10. The CDR3 is made up of 15 amino acids. CDR1 and CDR2 from the germline V gene are SEHNR and FQNEAQ (reference sequence). The CDR3 spells CASSYTGTGSYEQFF. For the CDR3, the DNA is TGTGCCAGCAGCTACACCGGGACAGGTAGCTATGAGCAGTTCTTC.

This clonotype showed up just a few times. V usage is TRBV2 and J usage is TRBJ2-7; the D is unclear. The CDR3 contains 15 residues. Trimming pared 2 bases from V and 3 bases from J, leaving 14 bases between. CDR1 and CDR2 (germline): SNHLY, FYNNEI. The CDR3 bases are TGTGCCAGCAGTGAAAGCCCGAAAACCTACTACGAGCAGTACTTC. Amino acids: CASSESPKTYYEQYF.

This clonotype was detected a few times. The chain employs TRBV27 and TRBJ1-5; D gene uncertain. Per germline, CDR1 MNHEY and CDR2 SMNVEV (reference sequence). V was cut by 6 bases and J by 3 bases, with 12 bases left in between. The length of the CDR3 is 14 residues. This CDR3 reads CASSPLQPNQPQHF. The CDR3 coding sequence is TGTGCCAGCAGCCCACTACAGCCCAATCAGCCCCAGCATTTT.

This sequence joins TRBV7-9 and TRBJ2-7; D gene unclear. The CDR3 extends over 15 amino acids. Deletions cut 4 bases from V and 5 bases from J, with 18 bases between. Germline V gives CDR1 SEHNR, CDR2 FQNEAQ (reference sequence). Here the CDR3 DNA reads TGTGCCAGCAGCTCTAGTTTCAAAAGGGCAGACGAGCAGTACTTC. Protein product: CASSSSFKRADEQYF.

The genes are TRBV11-1 and TRBJ2-1; D might be TRBD2 (5 bases). CDR1 and CDR2 from the germline V gene are SGHAT and FQDESV (reference sequence). This CDR3 has 14 amino acids. Trimming left V 5 bases short and J 7 bases short, with 15 bases between. CDR3 loop: CASSTQRLRNEQFF. The CDR3 DNA reads as TGTGCCAGCAGCACCCAAAGACTAAGAAATGAGCAGTTCTTC. The full variable domain, in which reference TRBV11-1 and TRBJ2-1 provide the parts outside the CDR3, is EAEVAQSPRYKITEKSQAVAFWCDPISGHATLYWYRQILGQGPELLVQFQDESVVDDSQLPKDRFSAERLKGVDSTLKIQPAELGDSAMYLCASSTQRLRNEQFFGPGTRLTVL.

The rearrangement joins TRBV20-1 to TRBJ2-5; the D gene could be TRBD1 or TRBD2 (5 bases each). V lost 6 bases to trimming and J lost 7 bases, with 18 bases between them. The germline V gene has CDR1 DFQATT and CDR2 SNEGSKA (reference sequence). There are 13 residues in the CDR3. CDR3 amino acids: CSARDGARRTQYF. The CDR3 region has the DNA TGCAGTGCCCGAGACGGGGCCCGCAGGACCCAGTACTTC.

The J gene is TRBJ2-7, the V gene TRBV18, with 7 bases identical to TRBD2. Germline CDR1 reads KGHSH; CDR2 reads LQKENI. CDR3 size: 15 residues. J lost 4 bases, V lost 3 bases, and 9 bases had no gene match. The CDR3 region has the DNA TGTGCCAGCTCACCGACCGCGAGCGGGGCTTACGAGCAGTACTTC. Translating it yields CASSPTASGAYEQYF.

This clonotype came up a few times. The chain recombines TRBV7-2 with TRBJ2-3; D uncertain. This CDR3 has 14 residues. Per the germline V gene, CDR1 is SGHTA and CDR2 is FQGNSA. Trimming cost V 0 bases and J 12 bases, with 16 bases left between them. For the CDR3, the DNA is TGTGCCAGCAGCTTAGCGCTCGAAACCCCTGTACAGTATTTT. It translates to CASSLALETPVQYF.

The rearrangement links TRBV12-3 or TRBV12-4 to TRBJ1-1, with D hard to call. The V and J ends lost 4 bases and 1 base respectively, with 7 bases between them. The CDR3 sequence is 13 residues long. CDR3 coding DNA: TGTGCCAGCAGTTGGGAGCCGAACACTGAAGCTTTCTTT. As protein: CASSWEPNTEAFF.

Remarks on this clonotype: At one boundary the junction diverges from the germline segment, which might be a read error. The V call is TRBV7-2, the J call TRBJ2-7; D gene uncertain. Germline CDR1 SGHTA, CDR2 FQGNSA. The CDR3 totals 15 residues. CDR3 sequence: CANSAPRAMVDEQYF. The CDR3 nucleotides are TGTGCCAACAGCGCCCCCCGGGCCATGGTCGACGAGCAGTACTTC.

The chain couples TRBV28 to TRBJ1-3; no definite D call. Per the germline V gene, CDR1 is MDHEN and CDR2 is SYDVKM. V dropped 5 bases and J dropped 0 bases, with 8 bases sitting between them. This CDR3 is built from 14 residues. CDR3 in DNA: TGTGCCAGCAGTACAAGAAACTCTGGAAACACCATATATTTT. Its protein product is CASSTRNSGNTIYF.

V and J are TRBV20-1 and TRBJ2-7; unclear D gene. The CDR3 has 14 residues. Germline V gene lookup returns CDR1 DFQATT and CDR2 SNEGSKA (reference sequence). The ends were cut back, 0 bases at V and 0 bases at J, with 9 bases in the middle. CDR3 nucleotide sequence: TGCAGTGCTAGAGACCCACACTACTCCTACGAGCAGTACTTC. This translates into CSARDPHYSYEQYF.

This clonotype was seen many times. This chain connects TRBV7-2 to TRBJ2-5; maybe TRBD1 (6 bases). CDR3 length: 12 amino acids. V lost 5 bases to trimming and J lost 5 bases, with 9 bases between them. The germline V gene has CDR1 SGHTA and CDR2 FQGNSA. The CDR3 nucleotides are TGTGCCAGCAGCCCGGACAGTGAGACCCAGTACTTC. This gives the protein CASSPDSETQYF.

This rearrangement joins TRBV6-6 to TRBJ2-7; D may be TRBD1 (5 bases). Germline V CDR1 and CDR2: MNHNY, SVGAGI (reference sequence). The CDR3 extends over 13 amino acids. V was cut by 2 bases and J by 5 bases, with 10 bases left in between. CDR3 bases: TGTGCCAGCAGTTACCTGGGGCGCGACGAGCAGTACTTC. It is translated as CASSYLGRDEQYF.